The clone carrying this TCR beta chain was detected only once. This table comes from immunoSEQ multiplex PCR, and its TCRdb copy is limited to in-frame clones, with some not included. The sample lists approximately 200,000 clones, about nine tenths occurring once. This sample stems from a study of blood T cell repertoires in COVID-19. At the level of the study: Both acute and convalescent COVID-19 samples were obtained from the United States, Italy and Spain.

The CDR3 spans 15 residues. V lost 4 bases, J lost 0 bases, and 4 bases stayed unmatched. Germline values: CDR1 MRHNA, CDR2 SNTAGT. The sample comprised peripheral blood. The receptor comes from a man aged 50-59 years with acute or convalescent COVID-19. V and J are TRBV6-4 and TRBJ2-3; 7 nucleotides agree with TRBD1. CDR3 region: CASSGVRGSTDTQYF. CDR3 sequence (DNA): TGTGCCAGCAGTGGCGTCAGGGGGAGCACAGATACGCAGTATTTT.